These 19 T cell receptor beta chains share one sample of origin, sequenced in a study of CD8 T cells in Susac syndrome. An amount of RNA that ranged from roughly 0.45 to 1 ug was reverse transcribed with random hexamers. TCRdb recomputed calls from the immunoSEQ multiplex PCR reads with MiXCR, one row per CDR3 protein. The table has some 26,000 distinct CDR3 sequences, approximately 92% seen once. Sequencing input: CD8+ T cells from PBMCs. The receptors were sampled from a human donor with Susac syndrome.

V and J are TRBV5-4 and TRBJ1-2; the D is unclear. CDR1 is SGHNT, CDR2 YYREEE, per germline (reference sequence). The CDR3 has 12 amino acids. Trimming shortened V by 0 bases and J by 3 bases, and 3 bases separated the two germline ends. The CDR3, as DNA: TGTGCCAGCAGCTTGGATTACTATGGCTACACCTTC. Protein: CASSLDYYGYTF.

This chain joins TRBV19 and TRBJ1-2, with D perhaps matching TRBD1 (6 bases). Germline CDR1 reads LNHDA; CDR2 reads SQIVND (reference sequence). V gave up 7 bases and J gave up 2 bases, with 23 bases separating them. The CDR3 has 17 residues. The CDR3 region is CASTPSWGAGVNYGYTF. CDR3 DNA: TGTGCCAGTACTCCAAGTTGGGGAGCAGGGGTCAACTATGGCTACACCTTC.

The chain couples TRBV4-3 to TRBJ2-3, with TRBD2 matching over 9 bases. The CDR3 spans 17 residues. Losses at the gene ends were 2 bases for V and 4 bases for J; bases not matched to a gene: 10. Germline V CDR1 and CDR2: LGHNA, YSLEER. CDR3 loop: CASSQQERGELADTQYF. CDR3 in DNA: TGCGCCAGCAGCCAACAAGAGCGGGGGGAGTTAGCAGATACGCAGTATTTT.

The chain employs TRBV4-3 and TRBJ2-1, with D uncertain. Looked up from germline, CDR1 is LGHNA and CDR2 is YSLEER. The CDR3 is 14 residues long. The germline V and J ends were trimmed by 0 bases and 10 bases, with 13 bases remaining between them. The CDR3 DNA follows: TGCGCCAGCAGCCAAGATCGGCCCCCTTGGGAGCAGTTCTTC. Translating gives CASSQDRPPWEQFF.

A single count supports this clonotype. This chain uses TRBV12-3 or TRBV12-4 with TRBJ2-5, with 16 nucleotides matching TRBD2. V lost 5 bases, J lost 5 bases, and 11 bases stayed unmatched. CDR3 length: 18 residues. CDR3 in DNA: TGTGCCAGCAGTCCCGGGGGACTAGCGGGGGGGATGGAGGAGACCCAGTACTTC. It translates to CASSPGGLAGGMEETQYF.

This clonotype occurred once. This sequence joins TRBV19 and TRBJ2-7; no reliable D call. Germline V lookup: CDR1 LNHDA, CDR2 SQIVND (reference sequence). Between the trimmed V and J ends, which lost 9 bases and 4 bases, there was a span of 16 bases. The length of the CDR3 is 13 residues. In DNA form, the CDR3 reads TGTGCCAGGAAGACTTGGCGGCTTTACGAGCAGTACTTC. Its translation: CARKTWRLYEQYF.

The V and J genes are TRBV6-2 or TRBV6-3 and TRBJ2-3; 9 positions match TRBD2. After removal of 0 bases from V and 2 bases from J, the junction contained 6 bases not matched to a gene. In germline, CDR1 is MNHEY, CDR2 SVGEGT. CDR3 length equals 17 residues. CDR3 protein: CASSYSLVAGATDTQYF. The CDR3 bases are TGTGCCAGCAGTTACTCGCTGGTAGCGGGGGCCACAGATACGCAGTATTTT.

The CDR3 protein is CTSSHRGNYGYTF. For the CDR3, the DNA is TGCACCAGCAGCCACAGGGGGAACTATGGCTACACCTTC. This sequence joins TRBV1 and TRBJ1-2; TRBD1, the D gene given by the table, was not confirmed from the DNA. TRBV1 is tagged as a pseudogene. This CDR3 has 13 amino acids.

This rearrangement joins TRBV7-9 to TRBJ2-3; 8 nucleotides line up with TRBD1. CDR1 is SEHNR and CDR2 is FQNEAQ in the germline V gene (reference sequence). The ends lost 4 bases at V and 6 bases at J; junction bases unmatched: 9. CDR3 size: 15 residues. The CDR3 spells CASSSTGDPFDTQYF. CDR3 in DNA: TGTGCCAGCAGCTCGACAGGGGACCCGTTTGATACGCAGTATTTT. The entire variable domain, with the rest obtained from reference TRBV7-9 and TRBJ2-3, is as follows: DTGVSQNPRHKITKRGQNVTFRCDPISEHNRLYWYRQTLGQGPEFLTYFQNEAQLEKSRLLSDRFSAERPKGSFSTLEIQRTEQGDSAMYLCASSSTGDPFDTQYFGPGTRLTVL.

The chain carries TRBV6-2 or TRBV6-3 and TRBJ2-5, with D perhaps matching TRBD2 (6 bases). CDR1 is MNHEY, CDR2 SVGEGT, per germline. There are 18 residues in the CDR3. The V and J ends lost 2 bases and 7 bases respectively, with 26 bases between them. DNA of the CDR3: TGTGCCAGCAGTTACAGCGGTTACGGGAGCTCCATGGGATGGACCCAGTACTTC. It translates to CASSYSGYGSSMGWTQYF.

This clonotype was detected once. The chain joins TRBV6-5 to TRBJ2-2, with D possibly matching TRBD1 (5 bases). This CDR3 spans 13 amino acids. Trimming cost V 6 bases and J 6 bases, with 11 bases left between them. Germline-derived CDR1 and CDR2 are MNHEY and SVGAGI. CDR3 nucleotides: TGTGCCAGCAGCCAGGGAACCCCCGGGGAGCTGTTTTTT. As protein: CASSQGTPGELFF.

This chain uses TRBV7-8 with TRBJ1-2; 8 bases align to TRBD1. The CDR3 consists of 17 residues. Trimming cost V 4 bases and J 6 bases; bases outside gene matches: 16. The germline V gene encodes CDR1 SGHVS and CDR2 FQNEAQ. The CDR3, as DNA: TGTGCCAGCAGCTCAGGACAGGGCATTTATAATGGTGATGGCTACACCTTC. The encoded protein is CASSSGQGIYNGDGYTF. Filled out from reference TRBV7-8 and TRBJ1-2, the complete variable domain reads GAGVSQSPRYKVAKRGQDVALRCDPISGHVSLFWYQQALGQGPEFLTYFQNEAQLDKSGLPSDRFFAERPEGSVSTLKIQRTQQEDSAVYLCASSSGQGIYNGDGYTFGSGTRLTVV.

The count of this clonotype is one. The chain recombines TRBV6-1 with TRBJ2-7, with D hard to call. Trimming left V 6 bases short and J 1 base short, with 19 bases between. This CDR3 is 16 amino acids long. Germline lookup yields CDR1 MNHNS and CDR2 SASEGT. CDR3 sequence reads: CASSLSEGSKSYEQYF. The CDR3 coding sequence is TGTGCCAGCAGCCTATCCGAAGGGTCAAAATCCTACGAGCAGTACTTC.

This rearrangement joins TRBV6-1 to TRBJ2-7; TRBD1 matches at 9 bases. The junction had 18 bases not matched to a gene; V was cut back by 5 bases and J by 4 bases. This CDR3 has 18 residues. Germline V gene data show CDR1 as MNHNS and CDR2 as SASEGT. CDR3 loop: CASSLGEGEWTGDYEQYF. CDR3 bases: TGTGCCAGCAGTCTCGGAGAAGGGGAGTGGACAGGGGATTACGAGCAGTACTTC.

J is TRBJ2-3 and V is TRBV2; D unresolved. V was cut by 2 bases and J by 4 bases, with 10 bases left in between. The CDR3 is made up of 14 amino acids. CDR1 is SNHLY and CDR2 is FYNNEI in the germline V gene. In DNA form, the CDR3 reads TGTGCCAGCAGTGAACGGCCAGTGGCAGATACGCAGTATTTT. It specifies CASSERPVADTQYF. Full variable domain (outside the CDR3, taken from reference TRBV2 and TRBJ2-3): EPEVTQTPSHQVTQMGQEVILRCVPISNHLYFYWYRQILGQKVEFLVSFYNNEISEKSEIFDDQFSVERPDGSNFTLKIRSTKLEDSAMYFCASSERPVADTQYFGPGTRLTVL.

The chain carries TRBV19 and TRBJ1-2; a weak D match, TRBD1 (5 bases). The V end lost 0 bases, the J end lost 8 bases, and 19 bases lay between the germline ends. Germline V lookup: CDR1 LNHDA, CDR2 SQIVND (reference sequence). The CDR3 contains 16 residues. The CDR3 reads CASSIDPTGYAVGYTF. The CDR3 nucleotides read TGTGCCAGTAGTATAGACCCCACAGGTTATGCGGTCGGCTACACCTTC.

The rearrangement joins TRBV30 to TRBJ2-1, with TRBD1 matching 9 bases. The CDR3 loop spans 15 amino acids. Germline lookup yields CDR1 GTSNPN and CDR2 SVGIG (reference sequence). V was clipped by 0 bases and J by 1 base; unmatched bases: 1. The CDR3 DNA follows: TGTGCCTGGAGTGTTGGGACAGGGTCCTACAATGAGCAGTTCTTC. It translates to CAWSVGTGSYNEQFF.

The chain joins TRBV28 to TRBJ1-5, with D tentatively TRBD1 (5 bases). Germline lookup yields CDR1 MDHEN and CDR2 SYDVKM. Trimming shortened V by 2 bases and J by 0 bases, and 11 bases separated the two germline ends. The CDR3 is made up of 16 amino acids. In DNA, the CDR3 is TGTGCCAGCAGTTTACGCCAGGGCTATAGCAATCAGCCCCAGCATTTT. Protein: CASSLRQGYSNQPQHF.

The chain combines TRBV28 with TRBJ1-2; 8 bases fit TRBD1. With V trimmed by 6 bases and J by 5 bases, 11 bases remained unmatched. Germline assignment: CDR1 MDHEN and CDR2 SYDVKM. The CDR3 sequence is 15 residues long. For the CDR3, the DNA is TGTGCCAGCAGACAAACAGGGGGAGGAGGGTATGGCTACACCTTC. Translated, it gives CASRQTGGGGYGYTF.